The clone carrying this T cell receptor (beta chain) has ten or more counts. As yet, its antigen is unknown. The CDR3 covers 13 residues. Trimming pared 3 bases from V and 4 bases from J, leaving 12 bases between. CDR1 and CDR2 (germline): DFQATT, SNEGSKA (reference sequence). TCRdb called the 5' RACE reads again in MiXCR, with one record for every CDR3 protein. The sample has 520,000 or so distinct CDR3 sequences; less than 25% are singletons. This specimen belongs to a study of identical twins. Whole-study results and caveats: Weaker excess twin sharing was seen among beta out-of-frame sequences.

The data also belong to a second study, concerning T cells expressing NK-cell markers. That study reports: Sorted CD3+CD56-NKG2C+, CD3+CD56+NKG2C- and CD3+CD56+NKG2C+ T cells were the source of the TCR beta repertoires. About 1.0-8% of CD8+ T cells in several donors belonged to dominant NKG2C+ clonotypes.

The chain recombines TRBV20-1 with TRBJ1-1; D not certain. Sequencing was done on a sample of CD4+ T cells sorted from blood. This sequence originates from a woman aged 18-29 years in good health. CDR3 residues: CSARGWEGTEAFF. The CDR3 region has the DNA TGCAGTGCTAGGGGTTGGGAGGGCACTGAAGCTTTCTTT.